Listed below are T cell receptor beta chains from one sample, sequenced in a study of cytomegalovirus exposure and HLA in healthy donors. Some clones are missing from TCRdb's copy, which holds only in-frame ones; the method was immunoSEQ multiplex PCR. Found here are 95,000 or so clones, around 70% of them singletons; the top ten hold roughly 15%. Sequences were obtained from PBMCs. The receptor source for this set is a woman aged 45-65 years in good health and CMV-seropositive. CDR3s leave out the opening cysteine and the closing phenylalanine or tryptophan. Only some rows state a clone size, as once, few, many or a class for expanded clones.

v_gene,j_gene,abundance,CDR3aa
TRBV14,TRBJ1-6,-,ASSQGQAGSPLH
TRBV5-4,TRBJ2-5,few,ASSFLVQQETQY
TRBV2,TRBJ1-6,-,ASTPTGNSPLH
TRBV28,TRBJ1-5,-,ASITQGDQPQH
TRBV19,TRBJ2-3,-,ASNGGGRTQY
TRBV18,TRBJ2-5,-,ASSRAGATQETQY
TRBV5-1,TRBJ2-2,-,ASKILAATNTGELF
TRBV11-2,TRBJ1-1,few,ASSLGQYPEAF
TRBV7-3,TRBJ2-3,once,ASSGDRADTQY
TRBV4-1,TRBJ2-7,once,ASSQASALSSYEQY
TRBV9,TRBJ1-2,-,ASSARPFNYGYT
TRBV4-2,TRBJ2-3,-,ASSQDRGGTSGGFFSDTQY
TRBV28,TRBJ1-1,few,ASSLDRLTEAF
TRBV7-2,TRBJ2-1,-,ASSRSHRVPYNEQF